The 20 T cell receptor beta chains given below trace back to one sample, sequenced in a study of T cell repertoires in cytomegalovirus infection. Each CDR3 protein is one row after TCRdb ran MiXCR on the reads. The sample consists of roughly 640,000 distinct CDR3 sequences, about 24% of them appearing once. Sequenced sample: CD8+ T cells from PBMCs. The receptors derive from a human donor in good health (CMV status not recorded). Some clones in this sample may be carry-over from other donors' samples.

This clonotype was observed many times. The gene calls are TRBV7-2 and TRBJ1-1; the D gene is possibly TRBD1 (5 bases). The V gene lost 0 bases and the J gene lost 1 base, with 6 bases spanning the gap. The CDR3 sequence is 14 residues long. Germline assignment: CDR1 SGHTA and CDR2 FQGNSA. CDR3 DNA: TGTGCCAGCAGCTTAGCCGGGGCGAACACTGAAGCTTTCTTT. Its translation: CASSLAGANTEAFF.

This clonotype was counted a few times. The CDR3 region has the DNA TGTGCCAGCAGCCCAAGGACAGGGCCCTTCCAAGAGACCCAGTACTTC. Translating gives CASSPRTGPFQETQYF. V and J are TRBV7-6 and TRBJ2-5, with 8 nucleotides matching TRBD1. Germline V gives CDR1 SGHVS, CDR2 FNYEAQ. This CDR3 comprises 16 residues. J was trimmed by 1 base and V by 5 bases; bases with no gene match: 9.

This clonotype was observed many times. The chain recombines TRBV12-3 or TRBV12-4 with TRBJ2-3; D gene unclear. Trimming removed 3 bases from V and 0 bases from J, with 10 bases in between. This CDR3 region has 15 residues. The CDR3 sequence: CASSFSSSSTDTQYF. The CDR3 bases are TGTGCCAGCAGTTTCAGCAGTTCTAGCACAGATACGCAGTATTTT.

This clonotype was picked up a small number of times. The rearrangement joins TRBV6-5 to TRBJ2-3, with unresolved D. Trimming took off 0 bases at V and 0 bases at J, with 7 bases between the two ends. Germline CDR1 and CDR2: MNHEY and SVGAGI. The length of the CDR3 is 15 residues. In nucleotides, the CDR3 is TGTGCCAGCAGTTACTCGATCGCTAGCACAGATACGCAGTATTTT. This encodes CASSYSIASTDTQYF.

As concerns this clonotype: A read error is possible here, since a much larger clone lies one base away. This chain links TRBV14 with TRBJ2-1; no clear D. Germline V gene data show CDR1 as SGHDN and CDR2 as FVKESK. The V gene lost 0 bases and the J gene lost 5 bases, with 11 bases spanning the gap. The CDR3 length is 15 residues. The CDR3 nucleotides are TGTGCCAGCAGCCAAGATTGGAGACTGCACAATGAGCAGTTCTTC. This gives the protein CASSQDWRLHNEQFF.

The chain is built from TRBV7-4 and TRBJ2-5; D unclear. V shed 5 bases and J shed 1 base, with 11 bases lying between them. The CDR3 covers 14 residues. Germline-derived CDR1 and CDR2 are SGHVT and SQSDAQ. The DNA for the CDR3 is TGTGCCAGCAGCGTCCGCGGAAGCCAAGAGACCCAGTACTTC. Its protein is CASSVRGSQETQYF.

This clonotype has only a few counts. Here the CDR3 reads CATLTGGTEAFF. The CDR3 bases are TGTGCCACGCTCACAGGGGGCACTGAAGCTTTCTTT. V and J are TRBV27 and TRBJ1-1; 8 nucleotides match TRBD1. Looked up from germline, CDR1 is MNHEY and CDR2 is SMNVEV (reference sequence). The length of the CDR3 is 12 residues. V trimming: 10 bases; J trimming: 4 bases; junction bases outside the gene matches: 5.

There are a few counts of this clonotype. J is TRBJ1-1 and V is TRBV7-9; tentative D call: TRBD1 (5 bases). Trimming removed 0 bases from V and 5 bases from J, with 13 bases in between. The CDR3 has 15 residues. Germline CDR1 is SEHNR and CDR2 is FQNEAQ (reference sequence). CDR3 DNA: TGTGCCAGCAGCTTAGCGGACATTAGTTATACTGAAGCTTTCTTT. Translated: CASSLADISYTEAFF. Together with reference TRBV7-9 and TRBJ1-1, the CDR3 gives the full variable domain: DTGVSQNPRHKITKRGQNVTFRCDPISEHNRLYWYRQTLGQGPEFLTYFQNEAQLEKSRLLSDRFSAERPKGSFSTLEIQRTEQGDSAMYLCASSLADISYTEAFFGQGTRLTVV.

This clonotype was counted only a few times. J is TRBJ2-1 and V is TRBV2, with 8 bases that match TRBD1. The CDR3 runs to 14 residues. The J segment lost 1 base and the V segment lost 6 bases, leaving 2 bases of the junction unmatched. CDR1 and CDR2 (germline): SNHLY, FYNNEI. The CDR3 sequence: CASRRQGSYNEQFF. CDR3 sequence (DNA): TGTGCCAGCAGAAGACAGGGGTCCTACAATGAGCAGTTCTTC.

The chain carries TRBV15 and TRBJ2-1; TRBD1 agrees at 7 bases. The CDR3 loop spans 18 amino acids. Germline CDR1 is LNHNV and CDR2 is YYDKDF (reference sequence). The V segment lost 0 bases and the J segment 3 bases; nucleotides outside the gene matches: 11. The chain's CDR3 is CATSRDRSYRGYYNEQFF. CDR3 in DNA: TGTGCCACCAGCAGAGATCGTTCCTACAGGGGATACTACAATGAGCAGTTCTTC.

This chain joins TRBV5-6 and TRBJ2-1; 11 nucleotides agree with TRBD2. This CDR3 spans 15 amino acids. CDR1 SGHDT and CDR2 YYEEEE come from the germline V gene. J was trimmed by 8 bases and V by 0 bases; bases with no gene match: 4. The CDR3, as DNA: TGTGCCAGCAGCTTGGCCCTGGGACTAGCGGATGAGCAGTTCTTC. Amino acids: CASSLALGLADEQFF.

This clonotype was observed a handful of times. In nucleotides, the CDR3 is TGTGCCAGCAGTTTATACCCCGTTCCGCCTGATAATGAGCAGTTCTTC. Translated, it gives CASSLYPVPPDNEQFF. The chain is built from TRBV28 and TRBJ2-1; no clear D. CDR3 length: 16 amino acids. The germline CDR1 and CDR2 sequences are MDHEN and SYDVKM. Trimming removed 1 base at V and 7 bases at J, with 17 bases between. The variable domain in full, with the rest retrieved from reference TRBV28 and TRBJ2-1, is DVKVTQSSRYLVKRTGEKVFLECVQDMDHENMFWYRQDPGLGLRLIYFSYDVKMKEKGDIPEGYSVSREKKERFSLILESASTNQTSMYLCASSLYPVPPDNEQFFGPGTRLTVL.

This clonotype was found a few times. This sequence joins TRBV4-3 and TRBJ2-2; no reliable D call. Germline CDR1 is LGHNA and CDR2 is YSLEER. CDR3 size: 15 residues. Trimming stripped 1 base from V and 1 base from J, with 7 bases between. CDR3: CASSQGWRNTGELFF. CDR3 sequence (DNA): TGCGCCAGCAGCCAAGGGTGGAGGAACACCGGGGAGCTGTTTTTT.

This clonotype was picked up many times. The rearrangement uses TRBV7-2 and TRBJ1-2, with D hard to call. Germline CDR1 SGHTA, CDR2 FQGNSA. The CDR3 is 12 residues long. V was cut by 5 bases and J by 8 bases, with 12 bases left in between. The CDR3 bases are TGTGCCAGCAGCGGCCTGGAGGTGGGCTACACCTTC. Translating gives CASSGLEVGYTF.

In its sample, this clonotype was seen a few times. This sequence joins TRBV2 and TRBJ2-2, with unresolved D. This CDR3 has 15 residues. Germline V lookup: CDR1 SNHLY, CDR2 FYNNEI. V was clipped by 4 bases and J by 1 base, with 10 bases between them. The CDR3 region is CASSGFSRNTGELFF. The DNA for the CDR3 is TGTGCCAGCAGTGGTTTTTCCAGGAACACCGGGGAGCTGTTTTTT.

V usage is TRBV7-6 and J usage is TRBJ2-5, with TRBD2 identical over 12 bases. CDR1 is SGHVS and CDR2 is FNYEAQ in the germline V gene. With V trimmed by 5 bases and J by 3 bases, 7 bases remained unmatched. This CDR3 is built from 16 residues. The CDR3 is CASSPRLAGAEETQYF. CDR3 nucleotide sequence: TGTGCCAGCAGCCCTAGACTAGCGGGGGCCGAAGAGACCCAGTACTTC.

In the case of this clonotype: A much larger clone lies one base from this, so it may be a read error. V is TRBV7-2 and J is TRBJ1-1, with D maybe TRBD1 (5 bases). CDR1 and CDR2 (germline): SGHTA, FQGNSA. The CDR3 sequence is 15 residues long. The CDR3 DNA reads as TGTGCCAGCAGCCCCACGACAGCCATGAACACTGTAGCTTTCTTT. Translated, it gives CASSPTTAMNTVAFF.

In its sample, this clonotype was seen many times. This chain connects TRBV7-9 to TRBJ2-3, with D perhaps matching TRBD2 (6 bases). Germline V lookup: CDR1 SEHNR, CDR2 FQNEAQ (reference sequence). The CDR3 loop spans 14 amino acids. The ends were cut back, 5 bases at V and 2 bases at J, with 11 bases in the middle. As DNA, the CDR3 is TGTGCCAGCAGCGGCGGGGCCCACACAGATACGCAGTATTTT. Its protein product is CASSGGAHTDTQYF.

A single count supports this clonotype. J is TRBJ2-3 and V is TRBV20-1; TRBD1 agrees at 7 bases. The CDR3 is 15 amino acids. Per the germline V gene, CDR1 is DFQATT and CDR2 is SNEGSKA (reference sequence). With V trimmed by 0 bases and J by 2 bases, 5 bases remained unmatched. The CDR3 DNA reads TGCAGTGCTAGAGATTGGGACAGCTTCACAGATACGCAGTATTTT. It codes for CSARDWDSFTDTQYF.

This clonotype was observed at least ten times. This chain links TRBV7-9 with TRBJ2-1; 11 bases map to TRBD2. CDR1 and CDR2 from the germline V gene are SEHNR and FQNEAQ (reference sequence). The CDR3 runs 16 residues. Trimming took 5 bases from V and 8 from J; bases not matched to a gene: 11. For the CDR3, the DNA is TGTGCCAGCAGCGCCCCTACTAGCGGGGGCCCTTATGAGCAGTTCTTC. The encoded protein is CASSAPTSGGPYEQFF.